This section outlines one T cell receptor (beta chain) sequence together with its context. As yet, its antigen is unknown. Profiled with immunoSEQ multiplex PCR; TCRdb holds only in-frame clones, not every one. The table shows approximately 120,000 clones, with about 89% occurring only once. The data were taken from a study of T cell responses to AZD1222 COVID-19 vaccine. Findings and limits, study-wide: Donors skewed white British and female; clonal diversity was possibly underestimated.

Germline CDR1 reads SGHTA; CDR2 reads FQGTGA. This CDR3 is 15 amino acids long. The V segment lost 1 base and the J segment 10 bases; nucleotides outside the gene matches: 7. Sequencing used peripheral blood, obtained on day 0 of AZD1222 vaccination. The clonotype comes from an adult in good health. The chain is built from TRBV7-3 and TRBJ1-6; the match to TRBD1 covers 7 bases. This chain's CDR3 is CASSLSVTGRSPLHF. The CDR3 DNA reads as TGTGCCAGCAGCTTAAGTGTGACAGGGCGGTCACCCCTCCACTTT.